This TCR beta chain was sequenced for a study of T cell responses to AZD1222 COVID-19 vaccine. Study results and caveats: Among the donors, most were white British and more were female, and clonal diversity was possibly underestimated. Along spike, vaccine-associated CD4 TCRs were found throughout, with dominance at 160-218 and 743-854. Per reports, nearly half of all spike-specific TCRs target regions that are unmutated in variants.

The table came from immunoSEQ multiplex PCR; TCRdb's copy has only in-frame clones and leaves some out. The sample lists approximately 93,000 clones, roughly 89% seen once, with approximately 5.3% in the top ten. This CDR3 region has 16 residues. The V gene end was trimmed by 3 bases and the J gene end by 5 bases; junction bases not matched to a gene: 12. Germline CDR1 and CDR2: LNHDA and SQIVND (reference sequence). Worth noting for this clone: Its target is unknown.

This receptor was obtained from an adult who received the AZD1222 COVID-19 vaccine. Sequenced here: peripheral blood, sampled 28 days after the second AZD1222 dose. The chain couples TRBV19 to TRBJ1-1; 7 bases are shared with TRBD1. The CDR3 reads CASSMTGQGVRTEAFF. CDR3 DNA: TGTGCCAGTAGTATGACTGGGCAGGGGGTGAGGACTGAAGCTTTCTTT.